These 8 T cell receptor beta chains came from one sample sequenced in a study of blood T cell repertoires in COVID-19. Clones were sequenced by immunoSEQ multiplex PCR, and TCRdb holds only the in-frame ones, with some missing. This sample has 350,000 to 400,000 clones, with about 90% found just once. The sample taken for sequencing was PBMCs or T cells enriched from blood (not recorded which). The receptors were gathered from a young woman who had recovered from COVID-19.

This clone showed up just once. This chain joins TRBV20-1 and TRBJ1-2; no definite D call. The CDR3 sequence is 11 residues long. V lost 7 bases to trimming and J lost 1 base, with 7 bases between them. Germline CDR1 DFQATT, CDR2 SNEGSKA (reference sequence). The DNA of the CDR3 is TGCAGTGTAGAGGTTAACTATGGCTACACCTTC. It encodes CSVEVNYGYTF.

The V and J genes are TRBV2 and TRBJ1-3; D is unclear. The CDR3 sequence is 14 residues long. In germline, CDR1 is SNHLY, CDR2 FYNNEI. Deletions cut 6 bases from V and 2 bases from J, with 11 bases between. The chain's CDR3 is CASSSDGTGNTIYF. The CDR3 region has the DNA TGTGCCAGCAGCTCGGACGGGACTGGAAACACCATATATTTT.

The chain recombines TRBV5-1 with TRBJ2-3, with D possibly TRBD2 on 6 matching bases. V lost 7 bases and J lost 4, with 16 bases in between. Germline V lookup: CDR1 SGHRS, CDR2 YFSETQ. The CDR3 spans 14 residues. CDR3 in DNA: TGCGCCAGCCTAGTGGAGGGAGGAGCAGATACGCAGTATTTT. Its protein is CASLVEGGADTQYF. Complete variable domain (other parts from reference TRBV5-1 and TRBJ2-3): KAGVTQTPRYLIKTRGQQVTLSCSPISGHRSVSWYQQTPGQGLQFLFEYFSETQRNKGNFPGRFSGRQFSNSRSEMNVSTLELGDSALYLCASLVEGGADTQYFGPGTRLTVL.

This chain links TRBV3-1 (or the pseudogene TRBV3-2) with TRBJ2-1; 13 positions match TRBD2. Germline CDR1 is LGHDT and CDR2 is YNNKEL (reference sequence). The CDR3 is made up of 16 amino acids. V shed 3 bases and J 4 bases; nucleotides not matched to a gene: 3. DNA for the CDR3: TGTGCCAGCAGCCAGCCGGGACTAGCGGGATACAATGAGCAGTTCTTC. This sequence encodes CASSQPGLAGYNEQFF.

CDR3 sequence: CASSLIGNTEAFF. The CDR3 DNA reads as TGTGCCAGCAGCTTAATCGGGAACACTGAAGCTTTCTTT. The gene calls are TRBV11-3 and TRBJ1-1; D not certain. CDR1 and CDR2 from the germline V gene are SGHNT and YENEEA. CDR3 size: 13 residues. Between the trimmed V and J ends, which lost 2 bases and 1 base, there was a span of 5 bases.

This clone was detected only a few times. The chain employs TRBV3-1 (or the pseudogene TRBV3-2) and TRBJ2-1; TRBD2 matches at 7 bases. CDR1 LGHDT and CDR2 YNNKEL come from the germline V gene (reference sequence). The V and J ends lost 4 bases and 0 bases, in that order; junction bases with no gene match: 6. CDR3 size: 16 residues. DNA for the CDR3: TGTGCCAGCAGCCCTCGGGGAGGGAGCTCCTACAATGAGCAGTTCTTC. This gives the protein CASSPRGGSSYNEQFF.

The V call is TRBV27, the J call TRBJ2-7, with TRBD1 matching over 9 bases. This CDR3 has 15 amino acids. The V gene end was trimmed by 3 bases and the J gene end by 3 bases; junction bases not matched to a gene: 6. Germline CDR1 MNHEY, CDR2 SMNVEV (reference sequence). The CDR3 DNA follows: TGTGCCAGCAGTTTCGGGACAGGGATCAGCTACGAGCAGTACTTC. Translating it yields CASSFGTGISYEQYF.

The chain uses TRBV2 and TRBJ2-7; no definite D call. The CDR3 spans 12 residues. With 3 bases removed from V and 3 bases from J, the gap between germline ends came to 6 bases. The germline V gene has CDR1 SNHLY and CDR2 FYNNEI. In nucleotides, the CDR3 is TGTGCCAGCAGTGAGGTACACTACGAGCAGTACTTC. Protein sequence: CASSEVHYEQYF.